This entry concerns a single T cell receptor beta chain. The data originate from a study of blood T cell repertoires in COVID-19. Study at large: Sample material is recorded as cDNA or gDNA derived from T cells, B-cell-depleted T cells, or PBMCs.

The V end was cut by 0 bases, the J end by 0 bases, with 7 bases between. This CDR3 spans 15 amino acids. Per the germline V gene, CDR1 is SGDLS and CDR2 is YYNGEE. Profiled with immunoSEQ multiplex PCR; TCRdb holds only in-frame clones, not every one. The sample lists 250,000 to 400,000 clones, approximately 88% occurring once. Sequenced input: peripheral blood. The sequence came from a woman in her twenties or thirties with COVID-19, enrolled during active disease. The chain uses TRBV9 and TRBJ1-3; no clear D. The CDR3 DNA reads as TGTGCCAGCAGCGTAGAAAGGAGCTCTGGAAACACCATATATTTT. Translating it yields CASSVERSSGNTIYF.